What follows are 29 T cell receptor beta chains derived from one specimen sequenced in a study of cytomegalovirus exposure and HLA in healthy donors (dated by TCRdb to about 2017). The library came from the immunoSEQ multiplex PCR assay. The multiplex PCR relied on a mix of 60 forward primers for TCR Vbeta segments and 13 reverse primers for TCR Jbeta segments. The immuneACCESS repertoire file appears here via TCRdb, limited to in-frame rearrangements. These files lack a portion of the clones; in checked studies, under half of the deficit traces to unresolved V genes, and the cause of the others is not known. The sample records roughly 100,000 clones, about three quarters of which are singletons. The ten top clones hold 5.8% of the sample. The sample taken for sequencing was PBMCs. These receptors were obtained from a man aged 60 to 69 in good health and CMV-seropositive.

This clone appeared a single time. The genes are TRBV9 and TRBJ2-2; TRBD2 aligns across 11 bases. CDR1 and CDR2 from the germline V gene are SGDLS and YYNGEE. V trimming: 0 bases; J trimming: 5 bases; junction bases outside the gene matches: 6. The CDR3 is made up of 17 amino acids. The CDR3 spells CASSVGSSGGLTGELFF. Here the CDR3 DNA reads TGTGCCAGCAGCGTAGGGTCTAGCGGGGGGCTAACCGGGGAGCTGTTTTTT.

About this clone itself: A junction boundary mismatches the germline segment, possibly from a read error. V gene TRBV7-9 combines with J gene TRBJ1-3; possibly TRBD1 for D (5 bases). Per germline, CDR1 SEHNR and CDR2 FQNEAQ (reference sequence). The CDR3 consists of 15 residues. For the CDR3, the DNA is TGTTCCAGCAGCCCAGGCCAGGGAGGTGGAAACACCATATATTTT. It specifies CSSSPGQGGGNTIYF.

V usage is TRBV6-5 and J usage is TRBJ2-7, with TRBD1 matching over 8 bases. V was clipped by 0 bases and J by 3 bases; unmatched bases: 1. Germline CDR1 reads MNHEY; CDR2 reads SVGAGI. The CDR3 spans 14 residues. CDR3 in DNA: TGTGCCAGCAGTTACTCCGGACAGGGCTACGAGCAGTACTTC. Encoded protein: CASSYSGQGYEQYF.

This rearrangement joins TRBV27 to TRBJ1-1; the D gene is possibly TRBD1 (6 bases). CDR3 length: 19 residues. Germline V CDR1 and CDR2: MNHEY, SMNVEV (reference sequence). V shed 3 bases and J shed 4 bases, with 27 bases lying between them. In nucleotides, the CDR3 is TGTGCCAGCAGTTTTAAATCGACAGGAGCCTACCTCTCTGGCACTGAAGCTTTCTTT. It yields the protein CASSFKSTGAYLSGTEAFF.

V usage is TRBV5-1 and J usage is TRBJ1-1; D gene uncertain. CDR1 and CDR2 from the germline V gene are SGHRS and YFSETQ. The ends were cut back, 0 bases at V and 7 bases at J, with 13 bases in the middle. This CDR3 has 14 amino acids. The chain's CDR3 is CASSLGTSEVEAFF. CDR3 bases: TGCGCCAGCAGCTTGGGAACCTCGGAGGTTGAAGCTTTCTTT. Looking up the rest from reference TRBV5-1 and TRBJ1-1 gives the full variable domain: KAGVTQTPRYLIKTRGQQVTLSCSPISGHRSVSWYQQTPGQGLQFLFEYFSETQRNKGNFPGRFSGRQFSNSRSEMNVSTLELGDSALYLCASSLGTSEVEAFFGQGTRLTVV.

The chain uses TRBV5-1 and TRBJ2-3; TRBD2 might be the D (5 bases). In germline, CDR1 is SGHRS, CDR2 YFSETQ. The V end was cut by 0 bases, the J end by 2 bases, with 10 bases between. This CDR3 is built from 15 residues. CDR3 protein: CASSLGGLPTDTQYF. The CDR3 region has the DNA TGCGCCAGCAGCTTGGGCGGGCTCCCCACAGATACGCAGTATTTT.

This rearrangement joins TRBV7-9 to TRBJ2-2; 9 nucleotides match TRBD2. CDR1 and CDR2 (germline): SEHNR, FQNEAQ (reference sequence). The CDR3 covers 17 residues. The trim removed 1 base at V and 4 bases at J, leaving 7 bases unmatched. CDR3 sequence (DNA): TGTGCCAGCAGCTTAGAGGGGCTAGCGGGGCGCACCGGGGAGCTGTTTTTT. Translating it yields CASSLEGLAGRTGELFF.

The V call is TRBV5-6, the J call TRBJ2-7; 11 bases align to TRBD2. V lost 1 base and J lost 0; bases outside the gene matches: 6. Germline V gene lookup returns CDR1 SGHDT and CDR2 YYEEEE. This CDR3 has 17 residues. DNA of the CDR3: TGTGCCAGCAGCTTGTCCCTAGCGGGGGGCCACTCCTACGAGCAGTACTTC. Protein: CASSLSLAGGHSYEQYF.

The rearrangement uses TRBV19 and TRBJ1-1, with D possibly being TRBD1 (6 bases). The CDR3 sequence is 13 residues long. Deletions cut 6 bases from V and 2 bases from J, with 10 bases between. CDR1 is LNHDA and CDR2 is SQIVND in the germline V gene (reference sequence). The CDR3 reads CASRTGFNTEAFF. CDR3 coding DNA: TGTGCCAGTAGGACAGGTTTCAACACTGAAGCTTTCTTT.

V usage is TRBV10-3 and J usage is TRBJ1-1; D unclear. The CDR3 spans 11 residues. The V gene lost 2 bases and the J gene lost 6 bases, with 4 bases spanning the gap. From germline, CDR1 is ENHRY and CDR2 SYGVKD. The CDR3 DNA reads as TGTGCCATCAGTGAGGGAGCTGAAGCTTTCTTT. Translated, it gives CAISEGAEAFF.

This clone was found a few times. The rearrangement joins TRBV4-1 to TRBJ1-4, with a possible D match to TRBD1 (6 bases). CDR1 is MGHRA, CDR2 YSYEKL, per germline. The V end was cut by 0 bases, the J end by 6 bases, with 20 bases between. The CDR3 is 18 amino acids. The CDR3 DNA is TGCGCCAGCAGCCAAGATCCGGGACCCCAGGGGCAGTATGAAAAACTGTTTTTT. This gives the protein CASSQDPGPQGQYEKLFF.

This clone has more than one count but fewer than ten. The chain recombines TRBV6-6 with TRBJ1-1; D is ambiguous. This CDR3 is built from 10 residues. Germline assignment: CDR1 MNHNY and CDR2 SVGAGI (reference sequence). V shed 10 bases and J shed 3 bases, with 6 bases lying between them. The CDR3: CATFYTEAFF. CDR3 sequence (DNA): TGTGCCACCTTTTACACTGAAGCTTTCTTT.

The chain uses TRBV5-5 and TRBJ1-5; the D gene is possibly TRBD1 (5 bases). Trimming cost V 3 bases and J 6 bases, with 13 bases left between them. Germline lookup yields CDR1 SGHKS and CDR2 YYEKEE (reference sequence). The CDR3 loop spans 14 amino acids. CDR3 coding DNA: TGTGCCAGCAGCTCCGGGACTCAGGGTCAGCCCCAGCATTTT. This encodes CASSSGTQGQPQHF. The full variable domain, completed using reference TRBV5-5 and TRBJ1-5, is DAGVTQSPTHLIKTRGQQVTLRCSPISGHKSVSWYQQVLGQGPQFIFQYYEKEERGRGNFPDRFSARQFPNYSSELNVNALLLGDSALYLCASSSGTQGQPQHFGDGTRLSIL.

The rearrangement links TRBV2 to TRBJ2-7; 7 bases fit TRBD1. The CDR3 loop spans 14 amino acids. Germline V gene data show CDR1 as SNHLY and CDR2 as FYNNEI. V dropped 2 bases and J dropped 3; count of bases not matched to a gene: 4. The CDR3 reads CASSEKGASYEQYF. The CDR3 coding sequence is TGTGCCAGCAGTGAAAAGGGGGCTAGCTACGAGCAGTACTTC.

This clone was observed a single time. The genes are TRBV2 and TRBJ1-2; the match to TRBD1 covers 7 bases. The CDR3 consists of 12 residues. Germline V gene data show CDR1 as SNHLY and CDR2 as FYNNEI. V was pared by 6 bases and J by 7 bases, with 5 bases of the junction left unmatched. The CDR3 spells CASSPQGSGYTF. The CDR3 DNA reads TGTGCCAGCAGCCCACAGGGGTCTGGCTACACCTTC.

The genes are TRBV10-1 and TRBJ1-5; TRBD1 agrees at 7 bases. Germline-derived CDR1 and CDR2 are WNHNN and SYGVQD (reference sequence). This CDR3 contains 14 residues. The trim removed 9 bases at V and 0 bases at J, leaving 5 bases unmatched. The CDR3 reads CASQGGTSNQPQHF. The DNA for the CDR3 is TGCGCCAGTCAGGGGGGTACTAGCAATCAGCCCCAGCATTTT.

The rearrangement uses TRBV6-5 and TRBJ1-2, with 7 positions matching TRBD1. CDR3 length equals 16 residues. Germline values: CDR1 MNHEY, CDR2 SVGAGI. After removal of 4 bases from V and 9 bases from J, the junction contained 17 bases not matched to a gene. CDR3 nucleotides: TGTGCCAGCAGTTTCTCATTACAGGGGTCTCCTACGAGCTACACCTTC. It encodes CASSFSLQGSPTSYTF.

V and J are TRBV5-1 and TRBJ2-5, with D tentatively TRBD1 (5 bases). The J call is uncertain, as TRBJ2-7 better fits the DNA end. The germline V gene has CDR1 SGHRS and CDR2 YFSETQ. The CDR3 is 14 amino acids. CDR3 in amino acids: CASSLEGASYEQYF. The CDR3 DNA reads TGCGCCAGCAGCTTGGAAGGGGCCTCCTACGAGCAGTACTTC.

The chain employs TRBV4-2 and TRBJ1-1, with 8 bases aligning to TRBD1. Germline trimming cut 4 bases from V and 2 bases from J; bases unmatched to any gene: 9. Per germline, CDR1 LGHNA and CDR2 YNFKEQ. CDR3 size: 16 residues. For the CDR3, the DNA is TGTGCCAGCAGCCTTTACGGGGGGACAGGAAACACTGAAGCTTTCTTT. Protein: CASSLYGGTGNTEAFF.

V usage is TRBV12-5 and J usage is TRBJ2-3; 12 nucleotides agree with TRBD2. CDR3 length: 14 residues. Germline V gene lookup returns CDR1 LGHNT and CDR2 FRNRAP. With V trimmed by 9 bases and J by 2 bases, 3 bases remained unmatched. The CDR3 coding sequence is TGTGCTAGCCTAGCGGGGGGGGTCACAGATACGCAGTATTTT. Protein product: CASLAGGVTDTQYF.

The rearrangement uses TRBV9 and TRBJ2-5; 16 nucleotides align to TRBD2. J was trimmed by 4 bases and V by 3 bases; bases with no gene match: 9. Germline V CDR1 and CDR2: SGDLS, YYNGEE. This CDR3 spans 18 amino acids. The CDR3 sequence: CASSAGTSGGARGETQYF. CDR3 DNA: TGTGCCAGCAGCGCCGGGACTAGCGGGGGGGCGAGGGGAGAGACCCAGTACTTC.

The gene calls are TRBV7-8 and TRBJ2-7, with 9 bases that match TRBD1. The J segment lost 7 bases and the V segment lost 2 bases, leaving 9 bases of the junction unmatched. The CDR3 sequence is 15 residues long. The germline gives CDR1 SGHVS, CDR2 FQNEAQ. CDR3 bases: TGTGCCAGCAGCTTAAGGTACAGGGGGCAGGGGGAGCAGTACTTC. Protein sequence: CASSLRYRGQGEQYF. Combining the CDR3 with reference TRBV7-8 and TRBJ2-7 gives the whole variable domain GAGVSQSPRYKVAKRGQDVALRCDPISGHVSLFWYQQALGQGPEFLTYFQNEAQLDKSGLPSDRFFAERPEGSVSTLKIQRTQQEDSAVYLCASSLRYRGQGEQYFGPGTRLTVT.

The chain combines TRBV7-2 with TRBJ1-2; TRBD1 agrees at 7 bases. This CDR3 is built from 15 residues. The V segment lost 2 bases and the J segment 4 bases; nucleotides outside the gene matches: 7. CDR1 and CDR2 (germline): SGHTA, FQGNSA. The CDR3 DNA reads TGTGCCAGCAGCTTATATGACAGGGCGGGCTATGGCTACACCTTC. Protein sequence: CASSLYDRAGYGYTF.

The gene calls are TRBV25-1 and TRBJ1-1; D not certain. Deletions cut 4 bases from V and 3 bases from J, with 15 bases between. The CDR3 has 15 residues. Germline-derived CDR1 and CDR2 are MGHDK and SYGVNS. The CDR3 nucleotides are TGTGCCAGCAGTGGGCGTGTGCAGGTCGACACTGAAGCTTTCTTT. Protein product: CASSGRVQVDTEAFF.

CDR3 in DNA: TGTGCCAGCAGTGAGACCCCCAGCCCAGGCAACGAGCAGTACTTC. Protein sequence: CASSETPSPGNEQYF. This chain links TRBV2 with TRBJ2-7; the D is unclear. Deletions cut 3 bases from V and 5 bases from J, with 17 bases between. The CDR3 extends over 15 amino acids. CDR1 SNHLY and CDR2 FYNNEI come from the germline V gene.

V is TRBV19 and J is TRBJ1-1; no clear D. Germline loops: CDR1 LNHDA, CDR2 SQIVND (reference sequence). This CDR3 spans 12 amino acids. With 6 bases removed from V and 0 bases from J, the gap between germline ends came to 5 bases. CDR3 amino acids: CASRDLNTEAFF. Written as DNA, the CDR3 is TGTGCCAGTAGAGACTTGAACACTGAAGCTTTCTTT. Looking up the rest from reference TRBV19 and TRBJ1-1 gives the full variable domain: DGGITQSPKYLFRKEGQNVTLSCEQNLNHDAMYWYRQDPGQGLRLIYYSQIVNDFQKGDIAEGYSVSREKKESFPLTVTSAQKNPTAFYLCASRDLNTEAFFGQGTRLTVV.

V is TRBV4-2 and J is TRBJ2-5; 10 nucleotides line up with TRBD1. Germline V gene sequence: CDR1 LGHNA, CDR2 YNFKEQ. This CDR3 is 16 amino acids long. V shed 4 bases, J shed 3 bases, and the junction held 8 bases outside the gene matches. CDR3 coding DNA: TGTGCCAGCAGCCGCACCCTTGGGACAGGGGAAGAGACCCAGTACTTC. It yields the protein CASSRTLGTGEETQYF.

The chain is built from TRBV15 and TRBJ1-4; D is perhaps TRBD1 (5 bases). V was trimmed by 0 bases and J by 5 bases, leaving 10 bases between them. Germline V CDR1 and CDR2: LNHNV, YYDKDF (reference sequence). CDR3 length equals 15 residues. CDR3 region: CATSRETGPNEKLFF. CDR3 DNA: TGTGCCACCAGCAGAGAAACAGGTCCAAATGAAAAACTGTTTTTT.

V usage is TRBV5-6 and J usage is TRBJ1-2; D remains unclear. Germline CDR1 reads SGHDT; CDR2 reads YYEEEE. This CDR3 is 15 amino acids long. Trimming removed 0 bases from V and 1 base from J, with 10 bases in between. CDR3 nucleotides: TGTGCCAGCAGCTTGGCCGGACTTGATAACTATGGCTACACCTTC. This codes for CASSLAGLDNYGYTF.